Listed below are T cell receptor beta chains from one sample, sequenced in a study of PD-1 blockade in classical Hodgkin lymphoma. The protocol was immunoSEQ multiplex PCR, while the TCRdb copy is restricted to in-frame clones and leaves out a portion. The sample lists 20,000 to 25,000 clones, roughly 80% occurring once. The starting material was CD4+ T cells from blood, obtained before the fourth cycle of nivolumab. The source is a human donor with classical Hodgkin lymphoma. The CDR3 runs from the conserved cysteine through the conserved F or W. A D gene is named only where the DNA matches it firmly. Size tells how often a clone was seen (once, few, many) or the class of an expanded clone, and some rows leave it out.

V	size	J	D	CDR3	DNA
TRBV7-2	-	TRBJ1-4	-	CASSLGPNEKLFF	TGTGCCAGCAGCTTAGGTCCTAATGAAAAACTGTTTTTT
TRBV5-5	-	TRBJ1-1	-	CASSLAGRATERAFF	TGTGCCAGCAGCTTGGCCGGTAGGGCTACTGAACGAGCTTTCTTT
TRBV7-7	once	TRBJ2-5	-	CASSPGRQETQYF	TGTGCCAGCAGCCCTGGACGGCAAGAGACCCAGTACTTC
TRBV19	medium-sized	TRBJ1-6	-	CASRRDGGGTGSPLHF	TGTGCCAGTAGAAGGGACGGCGGGGGAACAGGTTCACCCCTCCACTTT
TRBV5-6	-	TRBJ1-5	-	CASSLGSLRGGNQPQHF	TGTGCCAGCAGCTTGGGCTCCCTCAGGGGTGGCAATCAGCCCCAGCATTTT
TRBV6-4	-	TRBJ1-2	-	CASSPSQGGGYTF	TGTGCCAGCAGCCCAAGCCAGGGAGGAGGCTACACCTTC
TRBV7-3	-	TRBJ2-2	-	CASSLSQNTGELFF	TGTGCCAGCAGCTTATCCCAGAACACCGGGGAGCTGTTTTTT
TRBV2	few	TRBJ2-7	TRBD1	CASRRTGSYEQYF	TGTGCCAGCAGGCGGACAGGCTCCTACGAGCAGTACTTC
TRBV7-3	-	TRBJ1-2	TRBD1	CASSPGQGIPTTHGYTF	TGTGCCAGCAGTCCAGGACAGGGGATCCCCACCACCCATGGCTACACCTTC
TRBV30	-	TRBJ2-2	TRBD2	CAWSGTGGVTGELFF	TGTGCCTGGAGTGGAACGGGGGGAGTCACCGGGGAGCTGTTTTTT
TRBV28	-	TRBJ1-5	-	CASTQGGSRRDQPQHF	TGTGCCAGCACCCAAGGGGGATCCCGGCGGGACCAGCCCCAGCATTTT
TRBV4-3	-	TRBJ1-4	-	CASSQDLGSNEKLFF	TGCGCCAGCAGCCAAGATCTTGGCAGTAATGAAAAACTGTTTTTT
TRBV11-2	once	TRBJ2-3	TRBD2	CASSLGASGGVNTQYF	TGTGCCAGCAGCTTAGGGGCTAGCGGGGGGGTGAATACGCAGTATTTT
TRBV7-9	-	TRBJ2-4	TRBD1	CASSLRQGWYF	TGTGCCAGCAGCCTCCGACAGGGGTGGTACTTC
TRBV6-5	-	TRBJ1-6	-	CASSYSGSPLHF	TGTGCCAGCAGTTACAGTGGATCACCCCTCCACTTT
TRBV9	-	TRBJ2-3	-	CASSADTDTQYF	TGTGCCAGCAGCGCCGATACAGATACGCAGTATTTT
TRBV4-1	-	TRBJ1-5	-	CASSQVQGASTYSNQPQHF	TGCGCCAGCAGCCAAGTCCAAGGAGCTTCTACCTATAGCAATCAGCCCCAGCATTTT
TRBV19	-	TRBJ1-5	TRBD1	CASTGQGEGNQPQHF	TGTGCCAGTACAGGACAGGGGGAAGGGAATCAGCCCCAGCATTTT
TRBV19	few	TRBJ1-2	-	CASSPYPGAYGYTF	TGTGCCAGTAGTCCCTACCCAGGGGCCTATGGCTACACCTTC
TRBV28	few	TRBJ1-6	-	CASRDGRSSYNSPLHF	TGTGCCAGCAGAGACGGAAGGAGCTCCTATAATTCACCCCTCCACTTT
TRBV6-1	-	TRBJ2-5	TRBD2	CASKSLAGASETQYF	TGTGCCAGCAAGAGCCTAGCGGGGGCCTCGGAGACCCAGTACTTC
TRBV19	-	TRBJ2-1	TRBD2	CASRGPPASGFSYNEQFF	TGTGCCAGCCGAGGGCCCCCGGCTAGCGGTTTCTCCTACAATGAGCAGTTCTTC
TRBV6-5	-	TRBJ2-5	-	CASSPDYLVETQYF	TGTGCCAGCAGTCCCGACTATTTGGTAGAGACCCAGTACTTC
TRBV18	-	TRBJ1-2	-	CASSPRTGVDYGYTF	TGTGCCAGCTCACCCCGGACCGGGGTGGACTATGGCTACACCTTC
TRBV7-3	-	TRBJ1-2	-	CASSPGVDFNGYTF	TGTGCCAGCAGTCCAGGGGTGGATTTCAATGGCTACACCTTC
TRBV28	-	TRBJ1-2	-	CASSLVAGHGYTF	TGTGCCAGCAGTTTAGTAGCAGGCCATGGCTACACCTTC
TRBV6-1	-	TRBJ2-7	TRBD1	CASSEGGQGGEQYF	TGTGCCAGCAGTGAAGGAGGACAGGGAGGCGAGCAGTACTTC
TRBV19	-	TRBJ1-1	-	CASTLGRRWDTEAFF	TGTGCCAGTACCTTAGGACGCAGGTGGGACACTGAAGCTTTCTTT
TRBV7-2	-	TRBJ1-4	TRBD1	CASSLGQGGNEKLFF	TGTGCCAGCAGCTTAGGGCAGGGGGGTAATGAAAAACTGTTTTTT
TRBV28	-	TRBJ2-2	-	CASSPVHTGELFF	TGTGCCAGCAGCCCTGTCCACACCGGGGAGCTGTTTTTT
TRBV9	-	TRBJ1-6	-	CASSGGGRGALHF	TGTGCCAGCAGCGGAGGGGGGAGAGGGGCCCTCCACTTT
TRBV5-4	-	TRBJ2-5	-	CASSLDRLETQYF	TGTGCCAGCAGCTTGGACAGACTAGAGACCCAGTACTTC
TRBV25-1	-	TRBJ2-1	-	CASSERTVQFF	TGTGCCAGCAGTGAAAGAACAGTGCAGTTCTTC
TRBV9	-	TRBJ1-6	-	CASSEQGLGPLHF	TGTGCCAGCAGCGAACAGGGCTTGGGACCCCTCCACTTT
TRBV30	-	TRBJ1-2	-	CAWSWGGYGYTF	TGTGCCTGGAGCTGGGGGGGATATGGCTACACCTTC
TRBV5-4	-	TRBJ2-3	TRBD2	CASTSGGAVGDTQYF	TGTGCCAGCACTAGCGGGGGGGCCGTTGGAGATACGCAGTATTTT
TRBV4-2	-	TRBJ1-1	-	CASSQDSFRSTEAFF	TGTGCCAGCAGCCAAGACAGTTTCCGTTCCACTGAAGCTTTCTTT
TRBV23-1	-	TRBJ1-4	-	CASSQLERLNEKLFF	TGCGCCAGCAGTCAATTGGAACGGCTTAATGAAAAACTGTTTTTT
TRBV19	-	TRBJ1-1	-	CASTPPGGQNTEAFF	TGTGCCAGTACCCCTCCGGGGGGCCAGAACACTGAAGCTTTCTTT
TRBV11-1	-	TRBJ2-7	-	CASSLAWGAVFYEQYF	TGTGCCAGCAGCTTAGCGTGGGGGGCCGTTTTCTACGAGCAGTACTTC
TRBV14	-	TRBJ2-2	-	CASSQGNTGELFF	TGTGCCAGCAGCCAAGGAAACACCGGGGAGCTGTTTTTT
TRBV2	-	TRBJ1-1	-	CASSGANTEAFF	TGTGCCAGCAGCGGAGCGAACACTGAAGCTTTCTTT
TRBV30	-	TRBJ2-3	-	CAWSQGSTDTQYF	TGTGCCTGGAGTCAAGGGAGCACAGATACGCAGTATTTT
TRBV27	-	TRBJ2-7	-	CASSFSTPSSSYEQYF	TGTGCCAGCAGTTTCTCGACTCCCTCGAGCTCCTACGAGCAGTACTTC
TRBV21-1	-	TRBJ1-5	-	CASSKGQGLGQPQHF	TGTGCCAGCAGCAAGGGACAGGGGCTCGGTCAGCCCCAGCATTTT
TRBV5-1	-	TRBJ2-7	TRBD2	CASSPGGGSYEQYF	TGCGCCAGCAGCCCGGGGGGGGGCTCGTACGAGCAGTACTTC
TRBV7-3	-	TRBJ1-1	-	CASGEGNAEAFF	TGTGCCAGCGGAGAAGGGAACGCTGAAGCTTTCTTT
TRBV7-2	-	TRBJ2-4	TRBD1	CASSLELGQGNIQYF	TGTGCCAGCAGCCTCGAACTCGGACAGGGAAACATTCAGTACTTC
TRBV5-1	-	TRBJ2-3	TRBD2	CASSLTSGGTSTDTQYF	TGCGCCAGCAGCTTGACTAGCGGGGGTACTAGCACAGATACGCAGTATTTT
TRBV7-9	-	TRBJ1-4	TRBD1	CASSLEGAGTNEKLFF	TGTGCCAGCAGCTTAGAGGGGGCTGGAACTAATGAAAAACTGTTTTTT
TRBV7-9	-	TRBJ2-7	TRBD2	CASSMGLAAAYEQYF	TGTGCCAGCAGCATGGGACTAGCGGCCGCCTACGAGCAGTACTTC
TRBV6-5	-	TRBJ2-7	TRBD1	CASSYTGGPYEQYF	TGTGCCAGCAGTTACACAGGGGGCCCCTACGAGCAGTACTTC
TRBV2	few	TRBJ1-1	-	CASNLAGPNAEAFF	TGTGCCAGCAATCTGGCTGGACCCAACGCTGAAGCTTTCTTT
TRBV19	-	TRBJ1-4	TRBD1	CASQPTTGNEKLFF	TGTGCCAGCCAACCCACGACAGGGAATGAAAAACTGTTTTTT
TRBV7-9	once	TRBJ2-1	-	CASSLGIWGGNEQFF	TGTGCCAGCAGCTTAGGAATATGGGGTGGGAATGAGCAGTTCTTC